This TCR beta chain is from a study of T cells in Graves' hyperthyroidism and ophthalmopathy. V shed 4 bases and J 4 bases; nucleotides not matched to a gene: 6. Germline V lookup: CDR1 SGHVS, CDR2 FQNEAQ. This CDR3 comprises 16 residues. TCR beta CDR3 sequences were amplified from RNA transcripts. First-round RT-PCR with HTBI primers amplified the TCR CDR3 region. TCRdb called the multiplex PCR reads again in MiXCR, with one record for every CDR3 protein. The sample carries over 250,000 distinct CDR3 sequences, less than 30% recorded once. This clonotype was recorded at least ten times. The receptor comes from a man aged 40-49 years with Graves' hyperthyroidism that later progressed to Graves' ophthalmopathy. Sample: blood. The V call is TRBV7-8, the J call TRBJ2-7; 14 nucleotides match TRBD2. CDR3: CASSSRTSGRWYEQYF. The CDR3 region has the DNA TGTGCCAGCAGCTCCAGGACTAGCGGGAGGTGGTACGAGCAGTACTTC.